This section outlines one T cell receptor beta chain sequence together with its context. This entry comes from a study of blood T cell repertoires in COVID-19. Overall study: The samples span acute and convalescent COVID-19 from the United States, Italy and Spain. From T cells, B-cell-depleted T cells, or PBMCs came the material, which was cDNA or gDNA.

Authors' analysis steps: It was from reference gene primer amplification that nucleated cell counts were estimated. Profiling relied on immunoSEQ multiplex PCR, and the TCRdb table lists in-frame clones only, not all of them. V, J and clone size derive from that table, while D and trimming were established from the DNA sequence. The sample has fewer than 250,000 clones; about 83% are singletons. The specimen sequenced was peripheral blood. The source is a human donor in a cohort sampled during active COVID-19.

The CDR3 coding sequence is TGTGCCAGCAGCTTGCGGGGGTTGAACACTGAAGCTTTCTTT. This gives the protein CASSLRGLNTEAFF. The chain joins TRBV5-4 to TRBJ1-1; D is perhaps TRBD1 (5 bases). CDR1 and CDR2 (germline): SGHNT, YYREEE (reference sequence). This CDR3 is built from 14 residues. The V gene lost 1 base and the J gene lost 0 bases, with 7 bases spanning the gap.